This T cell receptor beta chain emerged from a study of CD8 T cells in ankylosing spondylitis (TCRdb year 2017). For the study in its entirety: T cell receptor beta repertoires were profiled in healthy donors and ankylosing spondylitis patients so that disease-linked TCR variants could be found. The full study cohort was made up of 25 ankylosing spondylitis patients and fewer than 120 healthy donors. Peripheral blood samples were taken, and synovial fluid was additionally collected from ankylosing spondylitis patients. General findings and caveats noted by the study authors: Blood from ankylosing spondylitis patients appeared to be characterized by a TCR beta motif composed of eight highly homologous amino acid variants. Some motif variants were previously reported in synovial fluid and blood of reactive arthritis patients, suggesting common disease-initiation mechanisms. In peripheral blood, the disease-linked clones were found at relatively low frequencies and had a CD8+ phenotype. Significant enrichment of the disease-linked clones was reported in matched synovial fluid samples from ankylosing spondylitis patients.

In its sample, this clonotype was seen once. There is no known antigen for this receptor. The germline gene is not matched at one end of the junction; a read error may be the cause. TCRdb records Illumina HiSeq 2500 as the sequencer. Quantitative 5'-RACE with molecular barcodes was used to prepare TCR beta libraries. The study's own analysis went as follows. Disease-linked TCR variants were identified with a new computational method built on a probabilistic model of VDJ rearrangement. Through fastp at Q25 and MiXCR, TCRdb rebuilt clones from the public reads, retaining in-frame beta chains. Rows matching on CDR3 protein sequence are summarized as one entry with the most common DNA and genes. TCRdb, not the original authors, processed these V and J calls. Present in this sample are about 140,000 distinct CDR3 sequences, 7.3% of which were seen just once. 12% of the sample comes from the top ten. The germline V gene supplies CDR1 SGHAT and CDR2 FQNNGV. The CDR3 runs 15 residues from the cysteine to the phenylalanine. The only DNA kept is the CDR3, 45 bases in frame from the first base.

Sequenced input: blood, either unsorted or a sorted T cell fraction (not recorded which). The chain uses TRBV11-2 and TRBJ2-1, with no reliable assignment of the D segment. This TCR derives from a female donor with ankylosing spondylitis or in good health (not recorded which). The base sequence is TGTGCCAGCAGCGGATATAGGGTCTCCTACAATGTGCAGTTCTTC. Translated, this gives CASSGYRVSYNVQFF.